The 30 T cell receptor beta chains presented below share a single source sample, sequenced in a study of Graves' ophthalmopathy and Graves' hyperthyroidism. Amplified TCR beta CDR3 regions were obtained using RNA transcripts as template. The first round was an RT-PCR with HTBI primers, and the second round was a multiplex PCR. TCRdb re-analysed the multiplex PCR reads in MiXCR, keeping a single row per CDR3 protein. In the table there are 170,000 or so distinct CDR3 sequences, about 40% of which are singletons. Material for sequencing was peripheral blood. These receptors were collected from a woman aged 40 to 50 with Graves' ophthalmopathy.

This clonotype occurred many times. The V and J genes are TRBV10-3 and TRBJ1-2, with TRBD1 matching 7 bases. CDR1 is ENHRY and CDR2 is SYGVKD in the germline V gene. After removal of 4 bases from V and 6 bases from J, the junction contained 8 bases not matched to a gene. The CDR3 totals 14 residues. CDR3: CAISGGGSPDGYTF. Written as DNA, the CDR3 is TGTGCCATCAGTGGAGGGGGCTCCCCGGATGGCTACACCTTC.

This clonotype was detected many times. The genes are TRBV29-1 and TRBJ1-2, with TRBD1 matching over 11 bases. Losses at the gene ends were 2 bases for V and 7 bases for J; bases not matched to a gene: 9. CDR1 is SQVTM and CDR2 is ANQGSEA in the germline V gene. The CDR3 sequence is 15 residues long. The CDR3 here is CSVERGQGAEGGYTF. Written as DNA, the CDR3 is TGCAGCGTTGAAAGAGGACAGGGGGCCGAGGGTGGCTACACCTTC.

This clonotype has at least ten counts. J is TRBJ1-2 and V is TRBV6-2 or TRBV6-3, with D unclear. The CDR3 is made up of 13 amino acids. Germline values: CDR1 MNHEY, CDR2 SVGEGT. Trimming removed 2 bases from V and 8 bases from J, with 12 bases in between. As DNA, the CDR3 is TGTGCCAGCAGTTACCTCGGCAGGCAAGGCTACACCTTC. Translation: CASSYLGRQGYTF.

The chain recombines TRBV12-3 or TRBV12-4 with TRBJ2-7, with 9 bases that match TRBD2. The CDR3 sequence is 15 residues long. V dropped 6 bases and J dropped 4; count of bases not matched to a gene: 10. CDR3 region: CASSLSAGGTYEQYF. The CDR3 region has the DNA TGTGCCAGCAGCCTTAGCGCGGGAGGGACGTACGAGCAGTACTTC.

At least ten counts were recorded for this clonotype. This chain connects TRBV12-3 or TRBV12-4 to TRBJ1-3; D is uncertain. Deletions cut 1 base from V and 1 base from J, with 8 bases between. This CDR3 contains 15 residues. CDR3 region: CASSLGAESGNTIYF. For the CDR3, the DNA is TGTGCCAGCAGTTTAGGGGCCGAATCTGGAAACACCATATATTTT.

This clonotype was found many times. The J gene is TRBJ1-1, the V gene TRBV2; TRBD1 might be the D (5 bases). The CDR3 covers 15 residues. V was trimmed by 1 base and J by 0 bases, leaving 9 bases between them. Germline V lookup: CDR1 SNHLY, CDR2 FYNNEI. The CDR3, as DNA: TGTGCCAGCAGTGAAGATCCGGGGGTGAACACTGAAGCTTTCTTT. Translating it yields CASSEDPGVNTEAFF.

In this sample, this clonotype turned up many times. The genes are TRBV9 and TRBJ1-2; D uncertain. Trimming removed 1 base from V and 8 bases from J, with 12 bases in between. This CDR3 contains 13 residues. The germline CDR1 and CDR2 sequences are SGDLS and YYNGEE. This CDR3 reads CASSVYGRSGYTF. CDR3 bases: TGTGCCAGCAGCGTATATGGCAGGTCAGGCTACACCTTC.

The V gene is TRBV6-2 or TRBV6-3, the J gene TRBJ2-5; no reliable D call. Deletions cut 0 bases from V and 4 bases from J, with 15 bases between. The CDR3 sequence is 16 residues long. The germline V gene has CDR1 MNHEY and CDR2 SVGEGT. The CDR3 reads CASSYSLAGYLETQYF. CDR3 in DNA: TGTGCCAGCAGTTACTCATTGGCTGGGTATCTAGAGACCCAGTACTTC.

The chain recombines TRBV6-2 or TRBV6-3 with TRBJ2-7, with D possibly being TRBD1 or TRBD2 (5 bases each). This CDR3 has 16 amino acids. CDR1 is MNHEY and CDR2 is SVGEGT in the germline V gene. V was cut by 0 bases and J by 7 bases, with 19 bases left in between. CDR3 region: CASSYSRDQITREQYF. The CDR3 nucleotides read TGTGCCAGCAGTTACTCCCGGGACCAAATCACGCGGGAGCAGTACTTC.

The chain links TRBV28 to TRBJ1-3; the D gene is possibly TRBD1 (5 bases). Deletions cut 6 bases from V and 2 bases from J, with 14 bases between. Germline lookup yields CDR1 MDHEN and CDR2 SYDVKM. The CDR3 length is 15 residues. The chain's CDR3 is CASSPYGGPGNTIYF. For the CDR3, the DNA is TGTGCCAGCAGCCCGTACGGGGGACCTGGAAACACCATATATTTT.

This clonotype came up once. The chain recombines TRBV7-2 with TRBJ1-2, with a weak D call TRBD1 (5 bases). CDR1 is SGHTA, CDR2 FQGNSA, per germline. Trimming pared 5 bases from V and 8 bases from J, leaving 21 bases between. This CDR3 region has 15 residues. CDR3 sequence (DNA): TGTGCCAGCAGCCAGGGTGGGGCATCGGATATGGGCTACACCTTC. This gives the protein CASSQGGASDMGYTF.

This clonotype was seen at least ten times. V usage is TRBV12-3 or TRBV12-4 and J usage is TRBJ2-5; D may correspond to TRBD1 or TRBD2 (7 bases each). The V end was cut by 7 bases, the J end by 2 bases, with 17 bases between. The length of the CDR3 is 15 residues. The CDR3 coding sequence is TGTGCCAGCAACCCCAGGGGGGGGGAACAAGAGACCCAGTACTTC. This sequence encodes CASNPRGGEQETQYF.

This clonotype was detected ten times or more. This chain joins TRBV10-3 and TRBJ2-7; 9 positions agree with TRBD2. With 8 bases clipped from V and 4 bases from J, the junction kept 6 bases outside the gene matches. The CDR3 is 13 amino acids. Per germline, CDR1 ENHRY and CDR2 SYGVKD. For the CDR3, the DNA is TGTGCCATCCGGACTAGCGAAAGATACGAGCAGTACTTC. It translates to CAIRTSERYEQYF.

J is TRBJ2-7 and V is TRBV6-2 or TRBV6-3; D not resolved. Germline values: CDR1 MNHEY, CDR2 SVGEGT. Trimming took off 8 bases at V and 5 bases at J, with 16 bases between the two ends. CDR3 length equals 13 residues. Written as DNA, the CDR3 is TGTGCCAGCGGTCACGAGCTGTGGAACGAGCAGTACTTC. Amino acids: CASGHELWNEQYF.

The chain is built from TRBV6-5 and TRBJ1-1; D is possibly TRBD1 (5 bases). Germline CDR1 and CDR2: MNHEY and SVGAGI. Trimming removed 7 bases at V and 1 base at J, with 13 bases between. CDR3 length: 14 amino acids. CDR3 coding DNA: TGTGCCAGCATTTGGGACGGAGCGAACACTGAAGCTTTCTTT. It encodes CASIWDGANTEAFF.

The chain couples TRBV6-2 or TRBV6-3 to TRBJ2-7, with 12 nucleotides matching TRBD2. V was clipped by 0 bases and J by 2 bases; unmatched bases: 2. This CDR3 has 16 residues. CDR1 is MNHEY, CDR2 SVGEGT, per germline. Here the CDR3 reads CASSYSRLAGAYEQYF. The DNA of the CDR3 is TGTGCCAGCAGTTACTCAAGACTAGCGGGAGCCTACGAGCAGTACTTC.

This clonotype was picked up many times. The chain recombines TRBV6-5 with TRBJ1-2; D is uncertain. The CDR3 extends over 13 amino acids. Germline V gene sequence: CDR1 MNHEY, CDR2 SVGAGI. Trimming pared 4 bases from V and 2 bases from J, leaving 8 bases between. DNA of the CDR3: TGTGCCAGCAGTTTAGAGGCCAACTATGGCTACACCTTC. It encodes CASSLEANYGYTF.

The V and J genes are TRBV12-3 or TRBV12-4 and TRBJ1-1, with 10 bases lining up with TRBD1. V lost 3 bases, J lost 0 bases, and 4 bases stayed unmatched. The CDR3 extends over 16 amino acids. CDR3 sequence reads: CASSLGQGRVNTEAFF. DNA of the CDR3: TGTGCCAGCAGTTTGGGACAGGGGAGGGTGAACACTGAAGCTTTCTTT.

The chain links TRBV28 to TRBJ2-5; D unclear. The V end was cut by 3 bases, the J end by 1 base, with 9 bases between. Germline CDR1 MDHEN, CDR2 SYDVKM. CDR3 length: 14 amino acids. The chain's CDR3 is CASSLSETQETQYF. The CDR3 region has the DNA TGTGCCAGCAGTTTGTCAGAAACCCAAGAGACCCAGTACTTC.

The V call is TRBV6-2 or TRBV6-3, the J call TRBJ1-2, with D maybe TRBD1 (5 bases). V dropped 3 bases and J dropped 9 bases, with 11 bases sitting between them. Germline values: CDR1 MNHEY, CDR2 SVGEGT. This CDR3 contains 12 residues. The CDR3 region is CASSYEGIRYTF. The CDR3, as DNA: TGTGCCAGCAGTTATGAGGGGATTCGCTACACCTTC.

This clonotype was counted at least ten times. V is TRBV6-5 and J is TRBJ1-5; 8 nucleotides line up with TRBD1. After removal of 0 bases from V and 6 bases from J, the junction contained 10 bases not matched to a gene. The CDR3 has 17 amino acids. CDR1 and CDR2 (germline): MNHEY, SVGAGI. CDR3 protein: CASSYSSDRVLAQPQHF. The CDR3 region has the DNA TGTGCCAGCAGTTACTCGTCGGACAGGGTTCTCGCTCAGCCCCAGCATTTT.

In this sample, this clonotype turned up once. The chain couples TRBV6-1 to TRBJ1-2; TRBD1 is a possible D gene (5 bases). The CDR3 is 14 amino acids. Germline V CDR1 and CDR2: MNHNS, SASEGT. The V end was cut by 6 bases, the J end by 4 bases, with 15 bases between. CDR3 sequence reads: CASRTGTTVYGYTF. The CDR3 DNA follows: TGTGCCAGCAGAACCGGGACTACCGTCTATGGCTACACCTTC.

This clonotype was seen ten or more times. The CDR3 reads CASSRPTDGNTEAFF. In nucleotides, the CDR3 is TGTGCCAGCAGTCGTCCGACGGACGGGAACACTGAAGCTTTCTTT. The chain couples TRBV28 to TRBJ1-1; no clear D. V lost 5 bases and J 1 base, leaving 14 bases between the germline ends. Germline V gene data show CDR1 as MDHEN and CDR2 as SYDVKM. This CDR3 has 15 amino acids.

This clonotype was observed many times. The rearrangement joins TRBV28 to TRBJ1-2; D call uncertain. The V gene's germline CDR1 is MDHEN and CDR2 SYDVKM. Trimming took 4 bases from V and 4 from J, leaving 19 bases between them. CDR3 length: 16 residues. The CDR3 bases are TGTGCCAGCAGTTCTCGCTCGAGCACGAACAGCTATGGCTACACCTTC. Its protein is CASSSRSSTNSYGYTF.

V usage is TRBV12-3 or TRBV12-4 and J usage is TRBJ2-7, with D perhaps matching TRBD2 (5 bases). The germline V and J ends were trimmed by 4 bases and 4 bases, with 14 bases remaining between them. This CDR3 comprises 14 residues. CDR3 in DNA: TGTGCCAGCAGTTCGTATGGAGGTGATTACGAGCAGTACTTC. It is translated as CASSSYGGDYEQYF.

The CDR3 region is CASSFEIENTEAFF. CDR3 sequence (DNA): TGTGCCAGCAGTTTTGAAATCGAGAACACTGAAGCTTTCTTT. V gene TRBV12-3 or TRBV12-4 combines with J gene TRBJ1-1; D unresolved. The CDR3 has 14 residues. The V end lost 3 bases, the J end lost 1 base, and 9 bases lay between the germline ends.

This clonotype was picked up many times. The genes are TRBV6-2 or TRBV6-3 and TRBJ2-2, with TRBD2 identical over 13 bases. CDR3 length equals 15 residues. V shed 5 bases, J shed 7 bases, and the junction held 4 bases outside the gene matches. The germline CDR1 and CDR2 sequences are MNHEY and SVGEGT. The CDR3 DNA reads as TGTGCCAGCAGTACGACTAGCGGGAGGAACGGGGAGCTGTTTTTT. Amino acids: CASSTTSGRNGELFF.

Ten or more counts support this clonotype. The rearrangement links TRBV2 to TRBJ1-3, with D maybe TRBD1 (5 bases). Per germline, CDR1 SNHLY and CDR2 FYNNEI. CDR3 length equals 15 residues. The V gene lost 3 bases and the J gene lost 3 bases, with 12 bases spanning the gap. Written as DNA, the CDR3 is TGTGCCAGCAGTGAGGAGGGGAACCTTGGAAACACCATATATTTT. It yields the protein CASSEEGNLGNTIYF.

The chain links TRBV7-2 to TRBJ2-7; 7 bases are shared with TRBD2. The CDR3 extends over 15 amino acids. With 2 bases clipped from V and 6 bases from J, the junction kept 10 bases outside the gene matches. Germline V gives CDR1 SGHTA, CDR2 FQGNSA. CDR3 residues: CASSLSRGSFIEQYF. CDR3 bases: TGTGCCAGCAGCTTATCACGCGGGAGTTTTATCGAGCAGTACTTC. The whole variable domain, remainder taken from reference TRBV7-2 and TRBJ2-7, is GAGVSQSPSNKVTEKGKDVELRCDPISGHTALYWYRQSLGQGLEFLIYFQGNSAPDKSGLPSDRFSAERTGGSVSTLTIQRTQQEDSAVYLCASSLSRGSFIEQYFGPGTRLTVT.

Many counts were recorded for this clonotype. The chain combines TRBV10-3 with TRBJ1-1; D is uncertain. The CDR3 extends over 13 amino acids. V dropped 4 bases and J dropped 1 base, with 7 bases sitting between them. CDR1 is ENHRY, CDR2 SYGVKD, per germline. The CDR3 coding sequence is TGTGCCATCAGTGGGTCAGGGAACACTGAAGCTTTCTTT. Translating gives CAISGSGNTEAFF.